One and the same sample provided the 30 T cell receptor beta chains below, sequenced in a study of T cells in narcolepsy. Sequencing used immunoSEQ multiplex PCR; TCRdb keeps in-frame clones, though not all of them. The sample includes tens of thousands of clones, just over 60% seen only once; the top ten take approximately 12%. Sequences were obtained from memory (CD45RA-) CD4+ T cells from blood. These receptors were obtained from a human donor in good health.

This chain connects TRBV18 to TRBJ1-5; possible D gene TRBD1, 5 bases. This CDR3 contains 13 residues. Between the trimmed V and J ends, which lost 3 bases and 9 bases, there was a span of 12 bases. The germline CDR1 and CDR2 sequences are KGHSH and LQKENI. CDR3 sequence (DNA): TGTGCCAGCTCACCTTCGGACACGAGGCCCCAGCATTTT. As protein: CASSPSDTRPQHF. Complete variable domain (other parts from reference TRBV18 and TRBJ1-5): NAGVMQNPRHLVRRRGQEARLRCSPMKGHSHVYWYRQLPEEGLKFMVYLQKENIIDESGMPKERFSAEFPKEGPSILRIQQVVRGDSAAYFCASSPSDTRPQHFGDGTRLSIL.

CDR3: CATSGGSEMAQYF. CDR3 in DNA: TGTGCCACCTCGGGGGGATCGGAGATGGCCCAGTACTTC. This rearrangement joins TRBV11-2 to TRBJ2-5, with 7 bases lining up with TRBD2. The J segment lost 9 bases and the V segment lost 10 bases, leaving 14 bases of the junction unmatched. The CDR3 length is 13 residues. CDR1 and CDR2 (germline): SGHAT, FQNNGV.

The gene calls are TRBV9 and TRBJ1-4; D not certain. Trimming stripped 3 bases from V and 10 bases from J, with 13 bases between. The V gene's germline CDR1 is SGDLS and CDR2 YYNGEE. This CDR3 is built from 13 residues. In nucleotides, the CDR3 is TGTGCCAGCAGCGAAGGAGTTATGGGAAAACTGTTTTTT. Protein sequence: CASSEGVMGKLFF.

This sequence joins TRBV25-1 and TRBJ2-7; 8 bases align to TRBD1. Germline lookup yields CDR1 MGHDK and CDR2 SYGVNS. V lost 8 bases to trimming and J lost 3 bases; unmatched junction nucleotides: 9. CDR3 length: 14 residues. The DNA of the CDR3 is TGTGCCAGCGCAAAGCCGGGACAGGACTACGAGCAGTACTTC. Its protein is CASAKPGQDYEQYF.

The chain uses TRBV29-1 and TRBJ1-1; D uncertain. This CDR3 spans 13 amino acids. V was pared by 6 bases and J by 4 bases, with 15 bases between. Germline V gene lookup returns CDR1 SQVTM and CDR2 ANQGSEA. CDR3 loop: CSVWIWRSTEAFF. CDR3 nucleotide sequence: TGCAGCGTATGGATCTGGAGGAGCACTGAAGCTTTCTTT.

V usage is TRBV7-9 and J usage is TRBJ1-5, with 10 bases fitting TRBD1. The CDR3 consists of 13 residues. V was clipped by 5 bases and J by 7 bases; unmatched bases: 2. The germline V gene has CDR1 SEHNR and CDR2 FQNEAQ (reference sequence). The CDR3, as DNA: TGTGCCAGCAGCGACAGGGGGCGACAGCCCCAGCATTTT. Its protein is CASSDRGRQPQHF.

The rearrangement links TRBV2 to TRBJ1-4; 9 bases line up with TRBD1. The germline V gene has CDR1 SNHLY and CDR2 FYNNEI. The CDR3 length is 14 residues. After removal of 6 bases from V and 8 bases from J, the junction contained 7 bases not matched to a gene. Here the CDR3 DNA reads TGTGCCAGCAGGGGGACAGGGTTTCAAGAAAAACTGTTTTTT. It yields the protein CASRGTGFQEKLFF.

The CDR3 sequence: CSGGQGDSYNEQFF. DNA of the CDR3: TGCAGCGGAGGACAGGGCGACTCCTACAATGAGCAGTTCTTC. This sequence joins TRBV29-1 and TRBJ2-1; 8 bases align to TRBD1. The CDR3 contains 14 residues. CDR1 SQVTM and CDR2 ANQGSEA come from the germline V gene. Trimming removed 7 bases from V and 0 bases from J; junction bases left unmatched: 5.

V gene TRBV27 combines with J gene TRBJ2-7, with 7 bases lining up with TRBD1. This CDR3 has 12 residues. Germline V lookup: CDR1 MNHEY, CDR2 SMNVEV (reference sequence). Trimming cost V 6 bases and J 8 bases; bases outside gene matches: 7. CDR3 sequence (DNA): TGTGCCAGCAGCCAACGACAGGGCCAGCAGTACTTC. As protein: CASSQRQGQQYF.

The chain recombines TRBV7-3 with TRBJ1-1, with unresolved D. CDR3 length equals 15 residues. V was clipped by 5 bases and J by 1 base, with 14 bases between them. The germline V gene encodes CDR1 SGHTA and CDR2 FQGTGA. The CDR3 is CASSPNGLANTEAFF. CDR3 DNA sequence: TGTGCCAGCAGCCCTAACGGGTTGGCGAACACTGAAGCTTTCTTT.

V and J are TRBV5-4 and TRBJ2-6, with unresolved D. V lost 4 bases and J lost 0, with 11 bases in between. The CDR3 totals 16 residues. CDR1 SGHNT and CDR2 YYREEE come from the germline V gene (reference sequence). The chain's CDR3 is CASSPRLTSGANVLTF. CDR3 nucleotide sequence: TGTGCCAGCAGCCCCCGCTTGACCTCTGGGGCCAACGTCCTGACTTTC.

This chain joins TRBV7-2 and TRBJ2-7; TRBD1 matches at 8 bases. The trim removed 4 bases at V and 3 bases at J, leaving 11 bases unmatched. The CDR3 contains 16 residues. Germline CDR1 reads SGHTA; CDR2 reads FQGNSA. CDR3 region: CASSSGRDRSIYEQYF. The DNA of the CDR3 is TGTGCCAGCAGCTCTGGCCGGGACAGGTCTATCTACGAGCAGTACTTC.

The V gene is TRBV29-1, the J gene TRBJ1-1; tentative D call: TRBD1 (6 bases). This CDR3 region has 13 residues. The germline CDR1 and CDR2 sequences are SQVTM and ANQGSEA. V lost 2 bases and J 5 bases, leaving 12 bases between the germline ends. The CDR3 region is CSVEKFRGTEAFF. The CDR3 bases are TGCAGCGTTGAAAAGTTCAGGGGAACTGAAGCTTTCTTT.

The chain combines TRBV10-2 with TRBJ2-5; 11 nucleotides line up with TRBD1. Unmatched junction bases numbered 2, after V lost 8 bases and J lost 0 bases. There are 14 residues in the CDR3. Germline CDR1 and CDR2: WSHSY and SAAADI. The chain's CDR3 is CASGTGGNQETQYF. CDR3 coding DNA: TGCGCCAGCGGGACAGGGGGAAACCAAGAGACCCAGTACTTC.

The chain joins TRBV19 to TRBJ2-4; tentative D call: TRBD1 (6 bases). The ends were cut back, 6 bases at V and 6 bases at J, with 18 bases in the middle. The CDR3 extends over 15 amino acids. Germline V gene lookup returns CDR1 LNHDA and CDR2 SQIVND (reference sequence). Here the CDR3 DNA reads TGTGCCAGTAGACAATCGGACAGTCCCCGAAACATTCAGTACTTC. This translates into CASRQSDSPRNIQYF. Full variable domain (remainder filled in from reference TRBV19 and TRBJ2-4): DGGITQSPKYLFRKEGQNVTLSCEQNLNHDAMYWYRQDPGQGLRLIYYSQIVNDFQKGDIAEGYSVSREKKESFPLTVTSAQKNPTAFYLCASRQSDSPRNIQYFGAGTRLSVL.

This clone appeared a single time. The chain carries TRBV5-5 and TRBJ1-6; no firm D call. The CDR3 is 15 amino acids. From germline, CDR1 is SGHKS and CDR2 YYEKEE (reference sequence). Deletions cut 1 base from V and 5 bases from J, with 10 bases between. The CDR3 spells CASSLRSLDNSPLHF. As DNA, the CDR3 is TGTGCCAGCAGCTTGAGGAGCCTGGATAATTCACCCCTCCACTTT. Filled out from reference TRBV5-5 and TRBJ1-6, the complete variable domain reads DAGVTQSPTHLIKTRGQQVTLRCSPISGHKSVSWYQQVLGQGPQFIFQYYEKEERGRGNFPDRFSARQFPNYSSELNVNALLLGDSALYLCASSLRSLDNSPLHFGNGTRLTVT.

The V and J genes are TRBV5-1 and TRBJ2-5; 8 bases match TRBD2. The germline V gene has CDR1 SGHRS and CDR2 YFSETQ. Unmatched junction bases numbered 8, after V lost 7 bases and J lost 0 bases. The CDR3 length is 15 residues. The CDR3 loop reads CASALGGAYQETQYF. The CDR3 region has the DNA TGCGCCAGCGCCCTCGGGGGGGCTTACCAAGAGACCCAGTACTTC.

This clone occurred a few times. V and J are TRBV5-1 and TRBJ1-5, with D possibly TRBD1 on 6 matching bases. Germline lookup yields CDR1 SGHRS and CDR2 YFSETQ. Trimming took 1 base from V and 7 from J, leaving 12 bases between them. This CDR3 region has 14 residues. The CDR3 coding sequence is TGCGCCAGCAGCTTGTCCATGGGGGGCCAGCCCCAGCATTTT. Translated: CASSLSMGGQPQHF.

The chain couples TRBV6-1 to TRBJ1-6; D uncertain. The CDR3 is 13 amino acids. Trimming pared 2 bases from V and 6 bases from J, leaving 5 bases between. Germline V gene lookup returns CDR1 MNHNS and CDR2 SASEGT. The CDR3 bases are TGTGCCAGCAGTGAACGGGTTAATTCACCCCTCCACTTT. As protein: CASSERVNSPLHF.

The rearrangement joins TRBV10-1 to TRBJ2-5, with 12 bases aligning to TRBD2. The germline CDR1 and CDR2 sequences are WNHNN and SYGVQD (reference sequence). CDR3 size: 15 residues. Germline trimming cut 4 bases from V and 4 bases from J; bases unmatched to any gene: 4. The CDR3 DNA reads TGCGCCAGCAGTGGATCTAGCGGGGGGGGAGAGACCCAGTACTTC. Protein: CASSGSSGGGETQYF.

The table lists this clone with a few counts. The chain combines TRBV19 with TRBJ2-3, with D perhaps TRBD2 (5 bases). The CDR3 consists of 13 residues. The V end lost 5 bases, the J end lost 7 bases, and 13 bases lay between the germline ends. Germline loops: CDR1 LNHDA, CDR2 SQIVND (reference sequence). Here the CDR3 reads CASSLSRDYTQYF. The CDR3 DNA is TGTGCCAGTAGTCTATCCCGGGATTATACGCAGTATTTT.

The rearrangement links TRBV4-2 to TRBJ2-1; 9 bases match TRBD2. This CDR3 spans 17 amino acids. V was pared by 1 base and J by 6 bases, with 10 bases of the junction left unmatched. CDR1 is LGHNA and CDR2 is YNFKEQ in the germline V gene. The CDR3 nucleotides are TGTGCCAGCAGCCAAGGGGAGGTCCTAGCGGGAACCAATGAGCAGTTCTTC. Residues: CASSQGEVLAGTNEQFF.

The chain carries TRBV6-1 and TRBJ1-3; unclear D gene. Trimming stripped 6 bases from V and 0 bases from J, with 6 bases between. The CDR3 has 13 residues. The germline gives CDR1 MNHNS, CDR2 SASEGT. CDR3 residues: CASRPISGNTIYF. In nucleotides, the CDR3 is TGTGCCAGCAGGCCCATCTCTGGAAACACCATATATTTT.

The chain combines TRBV28 with TRBJ1-5; D gene uncertain. CDR3 length: 13 amino acids. Trimming removed 5 bases at V and 2 bases at J, with 7 bases between. CDR1 and CDR2 from the germline V gene are MDHEN and SYDVKM. As DNA, the CDR3 is TGTGCCAGCAGTGCGTTTGGCAATCAGCCCCAGCATTTT. This codes for CASSAFGNQPQHF. The full variable domain, completed using reference TRBV28 and TRBJ1-5, is DVKVTQSSRYLVKRTGEKVFLECVQDMDHENMFWYRQDPGLGLRLIYFSYDVKMKEKGDIPEGYSVSREKKERFSLILESASTNQTSMYLCASSAFGNQPQHFGDGTRLSIL.

In this sample, this clone turned up once. DNA of the CDR3: TGTGCCAGCTCGGCCGGACATTCCTACGAGCAGTACTTC. Amino acids: CASSAGHSYEQYF. The chain employs TRBV18 and TRBJ2-7, with D possibly TRBD1 on 5 matching bases. The germline CDR1 and CDR2 sequences are KGHSH and LQKENI. Trimming stripped 6 bases from V and 1 base from J, with 10 bases between. This CDR3 region has 13 residues. The variable domain in full, with the rest retrieved from reference TRBV18 and TRBJ2-7, is NAGVMQNPRHLVRRRGQEARLRCSPMKGHSHVYWYRQLPEEGLKFMVYLQKENIIDESGMPKERFSAEFPKEGPSILRIQQVVRGDSAAYFCASSAGHSYEQYFGPGTRLTVT.

This clone was detected only once. The rearrangement joins TRBV18 to TRBJ1-3; D not certain. Trimming cost V 0 bases and J 4 bases, with 7 bases left between them. CDR3 length: 14 amino acids. Germline CDR1 and CDR2: KGHSH and LQKENI. The DNA of the CDR3 is TGTGCCAGCTCACCACCGGGAAACGGAAACACCATATATTTT. It encodes CASSPPGNGNTIYF.

The rearrangement joins TRBV7-9 to TRBJ2-1; maybe TRBD2 (5 bases). Germline-derived CDR1 and CDR2 are SEHNR and FQNEAQ (reference sequence). Trimming pared 1 base from V and 7 bases from J, leaving 14 bases between. The CDR3 totals 15 residues. This CDR3 reads CASSLGAARQNEQFF. CDR3 DNA sequence: TGTGCCAGCAGCTTAGGAGCGGCCCGGCAGAATGAGCAGTTCTTC. Full variable domain (rest looked up from reference TRBV7-9 and TRBJ2-1): DTGVSQNPRHKITKRGQNVTFRCDPISEHNRLYWYRQTLGQGPEFLTYFQNEAQLEKSRLLSDRFSAERPKGSFSTLEIQRTEQGDSAMYLCASSLGAARQNEQFFGPGTRLTVL.

The chain uses TRBV14 and TRBJ2-2; perhaps TRBD2 as D (5 bases). The CDR3 extends over 13 amino acids. The V end lost 4 bases, the J end lost 5 bases, and 8 bases lay between the germline ends. Germline V lookup: CDR1 SGHDN, CDR2 FVKESK. As DNA, the CDR3 is TGTGCCAGCAGCCGTCGGGGAACCGGGGAGCTGTTTTTT. It yields the protein CASSRRGTGELFF.

The genes are TRBV4-2 and TRBJ2-7; D is perhaps TRBD1 (5 bases). Trimming pared 1 base from V and 4 bases from J, leaving 11 bases between. Looked up from germline, CDR1 is LGHNA and CDR2 is YNFKEQ. The CDR3 has 14 amino acids. The CDR3 DNA sequence: TGTGCCAGCAGCCAAGGGGCAGGGTCGTACGAGCAGTACTTC. Residues: CASSQGAGSYEQYF.

The V call is TRBV5-1, the J call TRBJ2-4, with D unresolved. V was pared by 6 bases and J by 8 bases, with 15 bases between. The germline gives CDR1 SGHRS, CDR2 YFSETQ. The CDR3 loop spans 13 amino acids. CDR3 sequence reads: CASTLVVSDIQYF. The CDR3 DNA reads as TGCGCCAGCACCCTCGTAGTATCGGACATTCAGTACTTC.